This TCR beta chain was identified during a study of blood T cell repertoires in COVID-19. Sequencing used immunoSEQ multiplex PCR; TCRdb keeps in-frame clones, though not all of them. The sample holds about 480,000 clones; around nine tenths are singletons and the top ten take roughly 1.8%. V lost 7 bases and J lost 5, with 14 bases in between. The CDR3 covers 13 residues. The receptor was isolated from a woman between 18 and 29 years old with acute COVID-19. The source material was PBMCs or T cells enriched from blood (not recorded which). The chain uses TRBV12-3 or TRBV12-4 and TRBJ1-1; D is unclear. CDR3 in amino acids: CASNAEGRTEAFF. DNA for the CDR3: TGTGCCAGCAATGCCGAGGGTCGGACTGAAGCTTTCTTT.